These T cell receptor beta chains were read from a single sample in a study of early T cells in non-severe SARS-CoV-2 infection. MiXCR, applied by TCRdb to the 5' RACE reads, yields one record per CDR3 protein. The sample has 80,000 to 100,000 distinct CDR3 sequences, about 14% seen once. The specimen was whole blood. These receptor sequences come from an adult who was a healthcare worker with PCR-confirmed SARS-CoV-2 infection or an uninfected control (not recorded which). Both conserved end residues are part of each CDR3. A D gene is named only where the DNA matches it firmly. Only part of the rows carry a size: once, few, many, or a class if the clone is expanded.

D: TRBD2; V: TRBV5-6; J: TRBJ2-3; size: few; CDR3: CASSSLAGGPWDTQYF
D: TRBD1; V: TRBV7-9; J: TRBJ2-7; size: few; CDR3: CASRPGQGADEQYF
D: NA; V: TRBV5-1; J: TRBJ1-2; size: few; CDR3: CASSPEGDGSRGYTF
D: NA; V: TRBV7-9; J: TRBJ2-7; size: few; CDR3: CASSLNAGASSYEQYF
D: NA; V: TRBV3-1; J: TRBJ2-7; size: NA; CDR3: CASSQDLGQGSSYEQYF
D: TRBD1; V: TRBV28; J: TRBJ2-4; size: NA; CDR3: CASSLSRQGTNIQYF
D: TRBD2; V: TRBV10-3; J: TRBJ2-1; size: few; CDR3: CAISEPTSGGHNEQFF
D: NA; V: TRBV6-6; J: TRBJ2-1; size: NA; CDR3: CASRNLQLGSNEQFF
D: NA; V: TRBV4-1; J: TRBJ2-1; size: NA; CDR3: CASSQEVEQFF
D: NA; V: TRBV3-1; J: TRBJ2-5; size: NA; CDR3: CASSQVQETQYF